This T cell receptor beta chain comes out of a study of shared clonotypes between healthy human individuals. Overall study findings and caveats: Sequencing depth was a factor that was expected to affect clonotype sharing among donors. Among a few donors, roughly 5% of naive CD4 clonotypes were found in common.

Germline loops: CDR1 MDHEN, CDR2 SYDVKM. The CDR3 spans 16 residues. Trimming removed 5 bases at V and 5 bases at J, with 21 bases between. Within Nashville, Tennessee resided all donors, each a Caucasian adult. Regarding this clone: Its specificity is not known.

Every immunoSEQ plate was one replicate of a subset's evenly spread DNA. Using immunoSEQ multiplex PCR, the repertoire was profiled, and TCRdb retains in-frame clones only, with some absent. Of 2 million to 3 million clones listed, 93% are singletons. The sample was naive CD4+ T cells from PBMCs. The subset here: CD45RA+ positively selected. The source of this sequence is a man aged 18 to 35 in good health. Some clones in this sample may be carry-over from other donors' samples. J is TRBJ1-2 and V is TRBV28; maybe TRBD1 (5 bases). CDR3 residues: CASSPNRGRGIYGYTF. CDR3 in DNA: TGTGCCAGCAGTCCGAACCGGGGCCGGGGGATATATGGCTACACCTTC.